A selection of T cell receptor beta chains follows, all from one sample in a study of regulatory and conventional T cells in RAG deficiency. Generated by immunoSEQ multiplex PCR, the TCRdb table keeps only in-frame clones and is missing some. The sample shows under 7,500 clones, roughly four fifths of them seen only once. These data were also reused for a study on regulatory T cells.

The sequenced sample consisted of CD8+ T cells sorted from blood. These receptors were obtained from a human donor in good health. Each CDR3 is given with its conserved first and last residue. A D gene is named only where the DNA matches it firmly. Clone size is not always given. Where it is, it says once, few, many or a class for expanded clones.

size,J,D,V,CDR3,DNA
NA,TRBJ2-3,NA,TRBV4-2,CASSLGQLSTDTQYF,TGTGCCAGCAGCTTGGGACAACTTAGCACAGATACGCAGTATTTT
NA,TRBJ1-2,TRBD1,TRBV6-1,CASSGFSGGTAAF,TGTGCCAGCAGTGGATTTAGTGGAGGGACAGCGGCCTTC
once,TRBJ1-2,TRBD1,TRBV6-1,CASSEGDSYYGYTF,TGTGCCAGCAGTGAGGGGGACAGCTACTATGGCTACACCTTC
NA,TRBJ1-1,TRBD1,TRBV27,CASGYRGLNTEAFF,TGTGCCAGCGGGTACAGGGGATTGAACACTGAAGCTTTCTTT
NA,TRBJ1-2,TRBD1,TRBV6-1,CASSAGQGGVDGYTF,TGTGCCAGCAGTGCGGGACAGGGGGGAGTTGATGGCTACACCTTC
few,TRBJ1-2,NA,TRBV10-1,CASSESSGNGYTF,TGCGCCAGCAGTGAGTCATCGGGAAATGGCTACACCTTC
NA,TRBJ2-1,TRBD2,TRBV5-1,CASSSGLAGGLYNEQFF,TGCGCCAGCAGCTCCGGACTAGCGGGGGGCCTCTACAATGAGCAGTTCTTC
few,TRBJ1-2,NA,TRBV30,CAWSVQMATNYGYTF,TGTGCCTGGAGTGTCCAGATGGCGACTAACTATGGCTACACCTTC
NA,TRBJ2-7,NA,TRBV19,CASSINSASYEQYF,TGTGCCAGTAGTATTAATTCAGCCTCCTACGAGCAGTACTTC
NA,TRBJ2-7,TRBD1,TRBV7-9,CASSFGTGLHEQYF,TGTGCCAGCAGCTTCGGGACAGGACTCCACGAGCAGTACTTC
NA,TRBJ2-5,NA,TRBV5-1,CASSPTGFQETQYF,TGCGCCAGCAGCCCCACCGGTTTCCAAGAGACCCAGTACTTC
NA,TRBJ1-1,NA,TRBV7-5,CARSHRGPRDTEAFF,TGTGCCAGAAGCCACAGGGGTCCGAGGGACACTGAAGCTTTCTTT
NA,TRBJ2-7,TRBD1,TRBV2,CARRTGPYEQYF,TGTGCCAGAAGGACAGGCCCCTACGAGCAGTACTTC
NA,TRBJ1-1,NA,TRBV18,CASSPRLAGYTEAFF,TGTGCCAGCTCACCACGTCTCGCAGGTTACACTGAAGCTTTCTTT
NA,TRBJ2-2,NA,TRBV27,CAGRALLGSNGELFF,TGTGCCGGCAGAGCCCTCCTAGGTTCGAATGGGGAGCTGTTTTTT
NA,TRBJ1-4,NA,TRBV12-2,CASRSGGAGDNEKLFF,TGTGCAAGTCGCTCAGGGGGTGCAGGGGATAATGAAAAACTGTTTTTT
NA,TRBJ1-6,NA,TRBV5-1,CASSLENSPLHF,TGCGCCAGCAGCTTGGAGAATTCACCCCTCCACTTT
NA,TRBJ1-6,TRBD1,TRBV7-9,CASSLAAGGAHSPLHF,TGTGCCAGCAGCTTAGCGGCAGGGGGCGCTCATTCACCCCTCCACTTT
NA,TRBJ2-3,NA,TRBV5-3,CASSFSGAVTDTQYF,TGTGCCAGCAGCTTTTCGGGGGCCGTCACAGATACGCAGTATTTT
NA,TRBJ1-1,NA,TRBV13,CASREPSESDTEAFF,TGTGCCAGCAGAGAACCGTCCGAGAGCGACACTGAAGCTTTCTTT
NA,TRBJ2-4,NA,TRBV30,CAWRDGQNIQYF,TGTGCCTGGAGAGATGGTCAGAACATTCAGTACTTC
large,TRBJ2-1,NA,TRBV5-1,CASSVRDGSYNEQFF,TGCGCCAGCAGCGTCCGGGACGGGTCCTACAATGAGCAGTTCTTC
once,TRBJ2-7,TRBD2,TRBV7-6,CASSPEPGLAGASYEQYF,TGTGCCAGCAGCCCTGAACCGGGACTAGCGGGGGCATCCTACGAGCAGTACTTC
NA,TRBJ2-3,TRBD2,TRBV9,CASSGLAGGSTDTQYF,TGTGCCAGCAGCGGACTAGCGGGGGGCAGCACAGATACGCAGTATTTT
once,TRBJ2-3,TRBD2,TRBV5-1,CASSPLGASGRADTQYF,TGCGCCAGCAGCCCTCTGGGGGCTAGCGGGCGCGCAGATACGCAGTATTTT
NA,TRBJ1-5,NA,TRBV6-6,CASTDRTIRDQPQHF,TGTGCCAGCACTGACCGGACTATAAGGGATCAGCCCCAGCATTTT
NA,TRBJ1-1,NA,TRBV19,CASKEMGWNTEAFF,TGTGCCAGTAAGGAGATGGGGTGGAACACTGAAGCTTTCTTT